This entry lists 7 T cell receptor beta chains sequenced from one sample in a study of Ad26.COV2.S vaccination and SARS-CoV-2 variants. Using immunoSEQ multiplex PCR, the repertoire was profiled, and TCRdb retains in-frame clones only, with some absent. In the table there are some 180,000 clones, roughly 85% of which are singletons. Sample: peripheral blood, taken after recovery from COVID-19. The receptors derive from a human donor who had recovered from COVID-19.

This chain connects TRBV24-1 to TRBJ1-4, with a possible D match to TRBD1 (5 bases). The germline V gene encodes CDR1 KGHDR and CDR2 SFDVKD. The CDR3 sequence is 15 residues long. Trimming pared 3 bases from V and 8 bases from J, leaving 15 bases between. The CDR3 region has the DNA TGTGCCACCAGTGATCCCGACAGAGCGGGAGAAAAACTGTTTTTT. As protein: CATSDPDRAGEKLFF.

The chain couples TRBV7-8 to TRBJ2-7; tentatively, D is TRBD1 or TRBD2 (5 bases each). V was trimmed by 5 bases and J by 3 bases, leaving 11 bases between them. The germline gives CDR1 SGHVS, CDR2 FQNEAQ. This CDR3 is built from 13 residues. The CDR3: CASSLGDVYEQYF. In DNA form, the CDR3 reads TGTGCCAGCAGCCTTGGGGACGTCTACGAGCAGTACTTC.

This chain uses TRBV3-1 (or the pseudogene TRBV3-2) with TRBJ1-6; D uncertain. This CDR3 is 13 amino acids long. The germline CDR1 and CDR2 sequences are LGHDT and YNNKEL (reference sequence). V lost 4 bases, J lost 7 bases, and 8 bases lay in between. The CDR3 spells CASSLRANSPLHF. The CDR3 DNA is TGTGCCAGCAGCCTGCGGGCCAATTCACCCCTCCACTTT.

This chain links TRBV6-5 with TRBJ2-7; either TRBD1 or TRBD2 may fit D (6 bases each). CDR1 is MNHEY, CDR2 SVGAGI, per germline. The CDR3 length is 16 residues. V was clipped by 2 bases and J by 4 bases, with 18 bases between them. The chain's CDR3 is CASSYIGGQNGYEQYF. Written as DNA, the CDR3 is TGTGCCAGCAGTTACATTGGGGGGCAGAATGGGTACGAGCAGTACTTC.

This clone was recorded only once. V and J are TRBV6-5 and TRBJ2-2, with unresolved D. CDR3 length: 13 residues. Trimming pared 0 bases from V and 6 bases from J, leaving 5 bases between. Germline values: CDR1 MNHEY, CDR2 SVGAGI. Here the CDR3 reads CASSYSNSGELFF. The CDR3 nucleotides read TGTGCCAGCAGTTACTCGAATTCCGGGGAGCTGTTTTTT.

J is TRBJ1-2 and V is TRBV7-2; 10 bases are a match to TRBD1. V lost 5 bases and J lost 8; bases outside the gene matches: 5. Germline V CDR1 and CDR2: SGHTA, FQGNSA. This CDR3 is built from 13 residues. As DNA, the CDR3 is TGTGCCAGCAGCCCCGGGACAGGGGAAGGCTACACCTTC. Its translation: CASSPGTGEGYTF.

This clone was recorded only once. The genes are TRBV28 and TRBJ1-5; D remains ambiguous. Germline V gene lookup returns CDR1 MDHEN and CDR2 SYDVKM. The V end lost 6 bases, the J end lost 7 bases, and 10 bases lay between the germline ends. The CDR3 is made up of 12 amino acids. CDR3 residues: CASRVHLQPQHF. The DNA for the CDR3 is TGTGCCAGCAGGGTCCATCTCCAGCCCCAGCATTTT.